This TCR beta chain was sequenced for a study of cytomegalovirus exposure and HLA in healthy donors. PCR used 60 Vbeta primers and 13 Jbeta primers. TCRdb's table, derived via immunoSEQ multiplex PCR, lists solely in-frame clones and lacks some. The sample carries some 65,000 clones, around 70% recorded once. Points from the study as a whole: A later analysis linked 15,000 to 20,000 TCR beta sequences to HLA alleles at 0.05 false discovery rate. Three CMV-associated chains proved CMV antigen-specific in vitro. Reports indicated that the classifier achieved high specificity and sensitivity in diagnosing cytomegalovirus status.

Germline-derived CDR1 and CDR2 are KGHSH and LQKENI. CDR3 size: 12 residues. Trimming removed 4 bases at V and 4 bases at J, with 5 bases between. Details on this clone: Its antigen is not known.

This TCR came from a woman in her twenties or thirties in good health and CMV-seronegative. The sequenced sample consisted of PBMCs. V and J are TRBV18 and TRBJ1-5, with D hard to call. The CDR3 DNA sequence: TGTGCCAGCTCACAGCCGAATCAGCCCCAGCATTTT. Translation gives CASSQPNQPQHF. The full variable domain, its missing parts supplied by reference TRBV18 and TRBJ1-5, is NAGVMQNPRHLVRRRGQEARLRCSPMKGHSHVYWYRQLPEEGLKFMVYLQKENIIDESGMPKERFSAEFPKEGPSILRIQQVVRGDSAAYFCASSQPNQPQHFGDGTRLSIL.